This T cell receptor beta chain comes out of a study of T cell clones after liver transplantation. Trimming removed 0 bases at V and 3 bases at J, with 13 bases between. This CDR3 is 16 amino acids long. Germline CDR1 and CDR2: SGHRS and YFSETQ. The repertoire was sequenced with immunoSEQ multiplex PCR; TCRdb's copy has only in-frame clones and lacks some. The sample has tens of thousands of clones, 60% to 80% seen once. CD3+CD4+ and CD3+CD8+ cells were FACS-sorted from thawed unstimulated PBMCs. The chain employs TRBV5-1 and TRBJ1-5; D unresolved. This specimen was CD4+ T cells from blood, taken at the 22-month timepoint. The sequence was obtained from a human patient who received a liver transplant. The T cells may partly be graft donor cells. In DNA form, the CDR3 reads TGCGCCAGCAGCTTGGTACCCGCGGATAACAATCAGCCCCAGCATTTT. Protein: CASSLVPADNNQPQHF. Combining the CDR3 with reference TRBV5-1 and TRBJ1-5 gives the whole variable domain KAGVTQTPRYLIKTRGQQVTLSCSPISGHRSVSWYQQTPGQGLQFLFEYFSETQRNKGNFPGRFSGRQFSNSRSEMNVSTLELGDSALYLCASSLVPADNNQPQHFGDGTRLSIL.